This T cell receptor (beta chain) was sequenced for a study of T cell responses to AZD1222 COVID-19 vaccine. This table comes from immunoSEQ multiplex PCR, and its TCRdb copy is limited to in-frame clones, with some not included. Here the sample spans 90,000 to 95,000 clones, approximately 87% being singletons. This clone appeared a few times. Its antigen is not known. V gave up 9 bases and J gave up 5 bases; unmatched junction bases: 6. Germline CDR1 is SNHLY and CDR2 is FYNNEI. CDR3 length: 13 amino acids. Study-wide results and limits: Baseline testing showed seropositivity in only five or six AZD1222 recipients. Spike-wide vaccine-associated CD4 TCRs dominated at 160-218 and 743-854.

Second-dose recipients at about 4 or about 12 weeks were treated as one pooled group. This receptor was taken from an adult who received the AZD1222 COVID-19 vaccine. J is TRBJ2-5 and V is TRBV2, with TRBD2 matching 10 bases. The specimen comprised peripheral blood, sampled 28 days after the second AZD1222 dose. The CDR3, as DNA: TGTGCCAGTAATTTGGGACTAGCGGAGACCCAGTACTTC. It translates to CASNLGLAETQYF.